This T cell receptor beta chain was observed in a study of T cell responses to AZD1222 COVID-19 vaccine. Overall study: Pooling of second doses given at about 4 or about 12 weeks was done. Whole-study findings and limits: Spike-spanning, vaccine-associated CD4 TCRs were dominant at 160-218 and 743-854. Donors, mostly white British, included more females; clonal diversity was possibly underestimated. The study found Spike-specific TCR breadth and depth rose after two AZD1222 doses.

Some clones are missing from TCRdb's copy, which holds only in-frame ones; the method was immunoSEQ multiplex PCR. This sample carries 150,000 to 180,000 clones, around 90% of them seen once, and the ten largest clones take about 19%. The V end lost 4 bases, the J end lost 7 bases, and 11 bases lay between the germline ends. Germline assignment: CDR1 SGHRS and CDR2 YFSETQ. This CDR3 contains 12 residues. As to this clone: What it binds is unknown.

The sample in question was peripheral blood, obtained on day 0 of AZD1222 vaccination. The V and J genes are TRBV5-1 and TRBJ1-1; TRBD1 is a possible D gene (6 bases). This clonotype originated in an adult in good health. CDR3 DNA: TGCGCCAGCAGCACAGGACAGCTTGAAGCTTTCTTT. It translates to CASSTGQLEAFF.